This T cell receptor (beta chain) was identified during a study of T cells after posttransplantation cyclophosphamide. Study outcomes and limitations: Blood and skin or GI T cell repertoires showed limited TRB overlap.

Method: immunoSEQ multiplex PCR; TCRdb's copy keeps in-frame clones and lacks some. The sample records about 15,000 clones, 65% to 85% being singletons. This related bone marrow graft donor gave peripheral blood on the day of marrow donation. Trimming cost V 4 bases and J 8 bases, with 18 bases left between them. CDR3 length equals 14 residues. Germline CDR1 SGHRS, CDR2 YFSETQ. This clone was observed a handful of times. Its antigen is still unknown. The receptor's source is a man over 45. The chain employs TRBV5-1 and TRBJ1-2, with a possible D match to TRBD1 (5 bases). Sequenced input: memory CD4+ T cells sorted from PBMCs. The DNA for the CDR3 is TGCGCCAGCAGCCTGGACCGGGGGGGAGTAGGCTACACCTTC. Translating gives CASSLDRGGVGYTF.